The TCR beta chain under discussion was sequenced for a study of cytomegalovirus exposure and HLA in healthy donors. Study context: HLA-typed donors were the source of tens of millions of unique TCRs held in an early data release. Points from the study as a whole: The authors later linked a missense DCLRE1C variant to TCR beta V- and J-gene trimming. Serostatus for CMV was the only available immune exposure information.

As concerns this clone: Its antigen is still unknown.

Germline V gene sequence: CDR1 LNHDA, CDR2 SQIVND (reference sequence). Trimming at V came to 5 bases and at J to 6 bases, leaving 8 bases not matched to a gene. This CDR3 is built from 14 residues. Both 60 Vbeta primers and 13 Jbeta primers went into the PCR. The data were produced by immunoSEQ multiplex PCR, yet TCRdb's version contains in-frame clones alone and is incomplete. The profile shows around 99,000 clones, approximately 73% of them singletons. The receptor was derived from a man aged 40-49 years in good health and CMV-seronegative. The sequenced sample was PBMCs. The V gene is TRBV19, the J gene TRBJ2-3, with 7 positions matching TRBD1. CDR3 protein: CASSQYRGDDTQYF. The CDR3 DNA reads TGTGCCAGTAGTCAATACAGGGGTGACGATACGCAGTATTTT.